Below are 28 T cell receptor beta chains sequenced from a single sample in a study of graft-versus-host responses after intestinal transplantation. Intraepithelial and lamina propria lymphocytes were isolated from graft specimens. The assay was immunoSEQ multiplex PCR, and TCRdb's table has in-frame clones only and misses some. The data contain 4,000 or so clones, about 82% of them seen just once; the ten biggest clones take up around 5%. Sequencing used ileum tissue, obtained nearly 670 days after intestinal transplant. The source of these receptors is a human patient who received an intestinal transplant, so some T cells may come from the graft donor.

V and J are TRBV7-2 and TRBJ2-1, with unresolved D. V lost 2 bases, J lost 6 bases, and 2 bases lay in between. Germline-derived CDR1 and CDR2 are SGHTA and FQGNSA. This CDR3 contains 11 residues. DNA for the CDR3: TGTGCCAGCAGCTTAATCAATGAGCAGTTCTTC. Protein product: CASSLINEQFF.

V usage is TRBV5-6 and J usage is TRBJ1-2, with TRBD1 matching 7 bases. J gave up 0 bases and V 4 bases, and 3 bases lay outside the gene matches. The CDR3 has 14 amino acids. Germline assignment: CDR1 SGHDT and CDR2 YYEEEE. CDR3 sequence: CASSEGTANYGYTF. The CDR3 bases are TGTGCCAGCAGCGAGGGGACAGCTAACTATGGCTACACCTTC.

The chain recombines TRBV5-6 with TRBJ1-2; possible D gene TRBD1, 5 bases. V lost 3 bases and J lost 7, with 16 bases in between. This CDR3 is built from 14 residues. The germline CDR1 and CDR2 sequences are SGHDT and YYEEEE. The CDR3 DNA follows: TGTGCCAGCAGCTGGGGGACGGCGGTATCTGGCTACACCTTC. Translated, it gives CASSWGTAVSGYTF. Together with reference TRBV5-6 and TRBJ1-2, the CDR3 gives the full variable domain: DAGVTQSPTHLIKTRGQQVTLRCSPKSGHDTVSWYQQALGQGPQFIFQYYEEEERQRGNFPDRFSGHQFPNYSSELNVNALLLGDSALYLCASSWGTAVSGYTFGSGTRLTVV.

This chain connects TRBV7-6 to TRBJ1-4; D is perhaps TRBD1 (6 bases). This CDR3 has 14 amino acids. Germline loops: CDR1 SGHVS, CDR2 FNYEAQ. Trimming pared 2 bases from V and 7 bases from J, leaving 11 bases between. In DNA, the CDR3 is TGTGCCAGCAGCTTAACCCGGGGGGCTGAAAAACTGTTTTTT. Translated: CASSLTRGAEKLFF. The full variable domain, completed using reference TRBV7-6 and TRBJ1-4, is GAGVSQSPRYKVTKRGQDVALRCDPISGHVSLYWYRQALGQGPEFLTYFNYEAQQDKSGLPNDRFSAERPEGSISTLTIQRTEQRDSAMYRCASSLTRGAEKLFFGSGTQLSVL.

The chain couples TRBV14 to TRBJ2-2; D could derive from TRBD1 or TRBD2 (5 bases each). In germline, CDR1 is SGHDN, CDR2 FVKESK. V lost 5 bases, J lost 0 bases, and 10 bases lay in between. The CDR3 is made up of 15 amino acids. CDR3 coding DNA: TGTGCCAGCAGCAGACGAGGGGCGAACACCGGGGAGCTGTTTTTT. Its protein is CASSRRGANTGELFF. Full variable domain (rest looked up from reference TRBV14 and TRBJ2-2): EAGVTQFPSHSVIEKGQTVTLRCDPISGHDNLYWYRRVMGKEIKFLLHFVKESKQDESGMPNNRFLAERTGGTYSTLKVQPAELEDSGVYFCASSRRGANTGELFFGEGSRLTVL.

This clone was observed once. The CDR3 DNA reads as TGTGCCAGCAGTTTAGACCCCAGCTTCACCGGGGAGCTGTTTTTT. It yields the protein CASSLDPSFTGELFF. J is TRBJ2-2 and V is TRBV27; unclear D gene. Germline lookup yields CDR1 MNHEY and CDR2 SMNVEV (reference sequence). V lost 2 bases, J lost 4 bases, and 11 bases lay in between. The CDR3 runs to 15 residues.

V gene TRBV6-1 combines with J gene TRBJ1-1; D may be TRBD1 (5 bases). The V gene's germline CDR1 is MNHNS and CDR2 SASEGT. The CDR3 totals 15 residues. Trimming left V 4 bases short and J 3 bases short, with 15 bases between. Here the CDR3 reads CASSVGGVWDTEAFF. DNA for the CDR3: TGTGCCAGCAGTGTGGGGGGAGTGTGGGACACTGAAGCTTTCTTT.

The chain carries TRBV18 and TRBJ2-7; weak D call: TRBD2 (7 bases). This CDR3 has 16 amino acids. Germline V gene data show CDR1 as KGHSH and CDR2 as LQKENI. V lost 3 bases and J 5 bases, leaving 20 bases between the germline ends. This chain's CDR3 is CASSPQRGGVVNEQYF. Written as DNA, the CDR3 is TGTGCCAGCTCACCCCAAAGAGGGGGGGTGGTCAACGAGCAGTACTTC. Combining the CDR3 with reference TRBV18 and TRBJ2-7 gives the whole variable domain NAGVMQNPRHLVRRRGQEARLRCSPMKGHSHVYWYRQLPEEGLKFMVYLQKENIIDESGMPKERFSAEFPKEGPSILRIQQVVRGDSAAYFCASSPQRGGVVNEQYFGPGTRLTVT.

The genes are TRBV6-5 and TRBJ2-7; tentative D call: TRBD1 (5 bases). The germline gives CDR1 MNHEY, CDR2 SVGAGI. The CDR3 has 14 residues. V shed 5 bases and J shed 2 bases, with 13 bases lying between them. The CDR3 is CASSKRTLPYEQYF. The CDR3 bases are TGTGCCAGCAGTAAGAGGACACTTCCCTACGAGCAGTACTTC.

The J gene is TRBJ1-1, the V gene TRBV19; TRBD1 agrees at 8 bases. The CDR3 loop spans 16 amino acids. Looked up from germline, CDR1 is LNHDA and CDR2 is SQIVND (reference sequence). The V and J ends lost 0 bases and 11 bases, in that order; junction bases with no gene match: 14. CDR3 sequence: CASSIDVSQGARGAFF. The CDR3 region has the DNA TGTGCCAGTAGTATAGATGTCTCGCAGGGGGCGAGGGGCGCTTTCTTT.

This chain joins TRBV9 and TRBJ1-5, with D perhaps matching TRBD1 (5 bases). This CDR3 has 14 amino acids. The V gene's germline CDR1 is SGDLS and CDR2 YYNGEE. V dropped 0 bases and J dropped 12 bases, with 16 bases sitting between them. The CDR3 sequence is CASSVEPQGADQHF. The CDR3 DNA sequence: TGTGCCAGCAGCGTAGAACCTCAGGGCGCCGACCAGCATTTT.

This clone was seen only once. The rearrangement uses TRBV30 and TRBJ1-1; D ambiguous. This CDR3 spans 11 amino acids. Per germline, CDR1 GTSNPN and CDR2 SVGIG (reference sequence). Trimming pared 0 bases from V and 8 bases from J, leaving 7 bases between. The CDR3 loop is CAWSVRSEAFF. DNA of the CDR3: TGTGCCTGGAGTGTACGGTCCGAAGCTTTCTTT.

This chain uses TRBV18 with TRBJ1-1, with TRBD1 as a possible D gene (5 bases). CDR3 length: 10 amino acids. Germline-derived CDR1 and CDR2 are KGHSH and LQKENI. With 4 bases removed from V and 9 bases from J, the gap between germline ends came to 6 bases. The CDR3 sequence is CASSQGQAFF. The CDR3 nucleotides are TGTGCCAGCTCACAGGGGCAAGCTTTCTTT. Full variable domain (remainder filled in from reference TRBV18 and TRBJ1-1): NAGVMQNPRHLVRRRGQEARLRCSPMKGHSHVYWYRQLPEEGLKFMVYLQKENIIDESGMPKERFSAEFPKEGPSILRIQQVVRGDSAAYFCASSQGQAFFGQGTRLTVV.

This clone was seen just once. This chain links TRBV5-1 with TRBJ2-3; no firm D call. CDR1 is SGHRS, CDR2 YFSETQ, per germline. The CDR3 spans 14 residues. Trimming removed 4 bases at V and 6 bases at J, with 15 bases between. The CDR3 is CASSPGGSLDTQYF. DNA of the CDR3: TGCGCCAGCAGCCCCGGCGGTAGTCTGGATACGCAGTATTTT.

CDR3 sequence reads: CATKQGNYGYTF. The CDR3 DNA sequence: TGTGCCACCAAACAGGGGAACTATGGCTACACCTTC. The V call is TRBV19, the J call TRBJ1-2, with 7 bases lining up with TRBD1. Germline V CDR1 and CDR2: LNHDA, SQIVND (reference sequence). With 10 bases clipped from V and 2 bases from J, the junction kept 4 bases outside the gene matches. The CDR3 runs 12 residues.

This chain joins TRBV10-3 and TRBJ2-3; D tentatively reads TRBD1 or TRBD2 (5 bases each). Between the trimmed V and J ends, which lost 2 bases and 5 bases, there was a span of 11 bases. CDR1 and CDR2 (germline): ENHRY, SYGVKD. CDR3 size: 14 residues. The CDR3: CAISEVQGRDTQYF. The CDR3 nucleotides are TGTGCCATCAGTGAGGTTCAGGGACGAGATACGCAGTATTTT.

The V gene is TRBV6-9, the J gene TRBJ1-5; D ambiguous. The CDR3 sequence is 14 residues long. Trimming took off 4 bases at V and 2 bases at J, with 9 bases between the two ends. Germline V CDR1 and CDR2: MNHGY, SVAAGI. CDR3 nucleotide sequence: TGTGCCAGCAGTTCTCCGGGATGCAATCAGCCCCAGCATTTT. It codes for CASSSPGCNQPQHF.

The V gene is TRBV7-8, the J gene TRBJ2-5; perhaps TRBD1 as D (5 bases). Germline CDR1 SGHVS, CDR2 FQNEAQ. V lost 5 bases, J lost 5 bases, and 15 bases lay in between. This CDR3 has 14 residues. In nucleotides, the CDR3 is TGTGCCAGCAGCCTCCGGTTCACAGGCGAGACCCAGTACTTC. As protein: CASSLRFTGETQYF.

The V gene is TRBV7-2, the J gene TRBJ2-1, with TRBD2 matching 10 bases. Germline-derived CDR1 and CDR2 are SGHTA and FQGNSA. CDR3 length equals 15 residues. V dropped 3 bases and J dropped 8; count of bases not matched to a gene: 7. CDR3 sequence (DNA): TGTGCCAGCAGCTTTCTAGCGGGGGCGCGCGATGAGCAGTTCTTC. Translation: CASSFLAGARDEQFF.

The chain couples TRBV9 to TRBJ2-7; no definite D call. V was clipped by 0 bases and J by 2 bases, with 9 bases between them. The CDR3 is made up of 14 amino acids. Germline V gives CDR1 SGDLS, CDR2 YYNGEE. The CDR3 loop is CASSVGGPTYEQYF. The CDR3 nucleotides are TGTGCCAGCAGCGTAGGAGGCCCCACCTACGAGCAGTACTTC.

The J gene is TRBJ1-1, the V gene TRBV11-2; possibly TRBD1 for D (5 bases). The germline V gene encodes CDR1 SGHAT and CDR2 FQNNGV. Trimming stripped 4 bases from V and 4 bases from J, with 7 bases between. CDR3 length equals 12 residues. The CDR3 nucleotides are TGTGCCAGCAGCTGGAGGGGCACTGAAGCTTTCTTT. Its translation is CASSWRGTEAFF.

The rearrangement joins TRBV7-7 to TRBJ2-2; a weak D match, TRBD1 (5 bases). The V end lost 1 base, the J end lost 8 bases, and 8 bases lay between the germline ends. This CDR3 spans 13 amino acids. The germline gives CDR1 SSHAT, CDR2 FNYEAQ (reference sequence). CDR3 coding DNA: TGTGCCAGCAGCTTAGAACAGGCTGGGGAGCTGTTTTTT. Residues: CASSLEQAGELFF.

The J gene is TRBJ1-2, the V gene TRBV29-1; tentative D call: TRBD1 (5 bases). Germline V CDR1 and CDR2: SQVTM, ANQGSEA. V lost 4 bases and J 8 bases, leaving 20 bases between the germline ends. The CDR3 sequence is 14 residues long. As DNA, the CDR3 is TGCAGCGTTGGTGGGGCGGCATTATTCGAGGGCTACACCTTC. This sequence encodes CSVGGAALFEGYTF.

CDR3 nucleotide sequence: TGTGCCAGCAGTTACCTCGGCCCCTCTTACGAGCAGTACTTC. This sequence encodes CASSYLGPSYEQYF. The chain joins TRBV27 to TRBJ2-5, with D hard to call. TRBJ2-7 explains the end of the DNA better; the J call may be wrong. The CDR3 runs 14 residues. Germline V gives CDR1 MNHEY, CDR2 SMNVEV (reference sequence).

This chain connects TRBV1 to TRBJ2-6; TRBD1 is the table's D call, not checked against the DNA. TRBV1 is recorded as a pseudogene. The CDR3 sequence is 16 residues long. CDR3 amino acids: CTSSQLGQSRANVLTF. For the CDR3, the DNA is TGCACCAGCAGTCAGTTAGGACAAAGTCGGGCCAACGTCCTGACTTTC.

V is TRBV30 and J is TRBJ2-2; D is ambiguous. Germline values: CDR1 GTSNPN, CDR2 SVGIG (reference sequence). V was pared by 0 bases and J by 2 bases, with 10 bases between. The CDR3 extends over 15 amino acids. DNA of the CDR3: TGTGCCTGGAGTGTACCACAACTTAACACCGGGGAGCTGTTTTTT. It translates to CAWSVPQLNTGELFF. The entire variable domain, with the rest obtained from reference TRBV30 and TRBJ2-2, is as follows: SQTIHQWPATLVQPVGSPLSLECTVEGTSNPNLYWYRQAAGRGLQLLFYSVGIGQISSEVPQNLSASRPQDRQFILSSKKLLLSDSGFYLCAWSVPQLNTGELFFGEGSRLTVL.

V gene TRBV5-1 combines with J gene TRBJ2-3; D gene ambiguous. V dropped 0 bases and J dropped 0 bases, with 8 bases sitting between them. The CDR3 extends over 15 amino acids. Per germline, CDR1 SGHRS and CDR2 YFSETQ. CDR3 sequence (DNA): TGCGCCAGCAGCTTGGATGGATCTAGCACAGATACGCAGTATTTT. This gives the protein CASSLDGSSTDTQYF.

The rearrangement uses TRBV10-3 and TRBJ2-1; 9 nucleotides agree with TRBD2. Germline lookup yields CDR1 ENHRY and CDR2 SYGVKD. The CDR3 consists of 14 residues. V lost 3 bases to trimming and J lost 8 bases; unmatched junction nucleotides: 5. Here the CDR3 DNA reads TGTGCCATCAGTGATGGGCGGGGGGGCGATGAGCAGTTCTTC. Protein product: CAISDGRGGDEQFF.